This entry lists 12 T cell receptor beta chains sequenced from one sample in a study of blood T cell repertoires in COVID-19. Using immunoSEQ multiplex PCR, the repertoire was profiled, and TCRdb retains in-frame clones only, with some absent. The table records about 230,000 clones, around nine tenths of them present only once. Sequenced material: peripheral blood. The receptors were sampled from a woman aged 55-69 years with acute or convalescent COVID-19.

This chain uses TRBV6-5 with TRBJ1-2, with 9 bases fitting TRBD1. This CDR3 contains 13 residues. J was trimmed by 5 bases and V by 6 bases; bases with no gene match: 4. Germline V gene lookup returns CDR1 MNHEY and CDR2 SVGAGI. The CDR3 loop reads CASSVDRGYGYTF. The CDR3 nucleotides read TGTGCCAGCAGCGTGGACAGGGGATATGGCTACACCTTC.

The chain combines TRBV1 with TRBJ2-1; the listed D gene, TRBD2, was not tested against the DNA. TRBV1 constitutes a pseudogene. This CDR3 comprises 13 residues. For the CDR3, the DNA is TGCACCAGCAGCCAAATCGACTCCAATGAGCAGTTCTTC. Its protein is CTSSQIDSNEQFF.

The chain links TRBV18 to TRBJ1-4; TRBD1 matches 8 bases. V lost 9 bases and J lost 6; bases outside the gene matches: 6. Germline lookup yields CDR1 KGHSH and CDR2 LQKENI. There are 13 residues in the CDR3. The chain's CDR3 is CASRPTGDEKLFF. The CDR3 bases are TGTGCCAGTAGACCGACAGGGGATGAAAAACTGTTTTTT.

The chain carries TRBV5-1 and TRBJ1-6, with 7 bases fitting TRBD1. This CDR3 region has 14 residues. Germline-derived CDR1 and CDR2 are SGHRS and YFSETQ. J gave up 9 bases and V 7 bases, and 10 bases lay outside the gene matches. The CDR3 coding sequence is TGCGCCAGCCACTCCGGGACAGCGGTTTCACCCCTCCACTTT. Translation gives CASHSGTAVSPLHF.

The chain couples TRBV2 to TRBJ2-1; 7 nucleotides align to TRBD2. Germline CDR1 is SNHLY and CDR2 is FYNNEI. V lost 7 bases to trimming and J lost 7 bases; unmatched junction nucleotides: 13. The CDR3 contains 15 residues. The DNA of the CDR3 is TGTGCCAGCACTACTGGACTAGTGAGTTCAAATGAGCAGTTCTTC. Translation: CASTTGLVSSNEQFF. Full variable domain (missing parts from reference TRBV2 and TRBJ2-1): EPEVTQTPSHQVTQMGQEVILRCVPISNHLYFYWYRQILGQKVEFLVSFYNNEISEKSEIFDDQFSVERPDGSNFTLKIRSTKLEDSAMYFCASTTGLVSSNEQFFGPGTRLTVL.

The chain employs TRBV7-2 and TRBJ2-7, with 7 bases matching TRBD1. The CDR3 runs to 20 residues. The germline V gene has CDR1 SGHTA and CDR2 FQGNSA. J lost 0 bases, V lost 0 bases, and 17 bases had no gene match. This chain's CDR3 is CASSLAFYFPTRDSSYEQYF. The CDR3, as DNA: TGTGCCAGCAGCTTAGCTTTCTACTTCCCCACCAGGGACAGCTCCTACGAGCAGTACTTC. The full variable domain, with the rest looked up from reference TRBV7-2 and TRBJ2-7, is GAGVSQSPSNKVTEKGKDVELRCDPISGHTALYWYRQSLGQGLEFLIYFQGNSAPDKSGLPSDRFSAERTGGSVSTLTIQRTQQEDSAVYLCASSLAFYFPTRDSSYEQYFGPGTRLTVT.

This chain connects TRBV18 to TRBJ1-2; TRBD1 might be the D (6 bases). Germline CDR1 reads KGHSH; CDR2 reads LQKENI. The CDR3 consists of 14 residues. The ends were cut back, 6 bases at V and 6 bases at J, with 17 bases in the middle. CDR3 residues: CASSLRTAVDGYTF. DNA for the CDR3: TGTGCCAGCTCCCTTAGGACAGCCGTCGATGGCTACACCTTC.

The gene calls are TRBV5-1 and TRBJ2-5; 7 bases line up with TRBD2. The ends lost 5 bases at V and 2 bases at J; junction bases unmatched: 6. The germline V gene encodes CDR1 SGHRS and CDR2 YFSETQ. The CDR3 covers 14 residues. In DNA, the CDR3 is TGCGCCAGCAGAGCCGGGACTACACAAGAGACCCAGTACTTC. Protein: CASRAGTTQETQYF.

V usage is TRBV7-2 and J usage is TRBJ1-6; D might be TRBD1 (6 bases). Trimming stripped 5 bases from V and 0 bases from J, with 11 bases between. This CDR3 is built from 16 residues. Per germline, CDR1 SGHTA and CDR2 FQGNSA. The CDR3 reads CASSLTGSSYNSPLHF. As DNA, the CDR3 is TGTGCCAGCAGCCTTACAGGGAGCTCCTATAATTCACCCCTCCACTTT.

This sequence joins TRBV6-4 and TRBJ2-6, with D perhaps matching TRBD2 (5 bases). The CDR3 extends over 15 amino acids. Trimming cost V 2 bases and J 1 base, with 6 bases left between them. CDR1 and CDR2 (germline): MRHNA, SNTAGT. The DNA for the CDR3 is TGTGCCAGCAGTGACCCGGGGTCTGGGGCCAACGTCCTGACTTTC. The encoded protein is CASSDPGSGANVLTF.

The chain has TRBV6-4 and TRBJ1-5, with 8 positions matching TRBD1. The V gene's germline CDR1 is MRHNA and CDR2 SNTAGT. The CDR3 runs 17 residues. Trimming cost V 6 bases and J 0 bases; bases outside gene matches: 10. CDR3 nucleotide sequence: TGTGCCAGCAGGGCAGGGGGCGAGAGGAATAGCAATCAGCCCCAGCATTTT. It yields the protein CASRAGGERNSNQPQHF.

This clone was picked up a small number of times. This chain uses TRBV30 with TRBJ2-7; no clear D gene. Trimming left V 5 bases short and J 1 base short, with 9 bases between. Germline values: CDR1 GTSNPN, CDR2 SVGIG (reference sequence). The CDR3 contains 12 residues. The CDR3 DNA sequence: TGTGCCTGGGCAGCGCGGTCCTACGAGCAGTACTTC. It specifies CAWAARSYEQYF.